These 26 T cell receptor beta chains originate from one sample sequenced in a study of cytomegalovirus exposure and HLA in healthy donors. The protocol was immunoSEQ multiplex PCR, while the TCRdb copy is restricted to in-frame clones and leaves out a portion. The table lists roughly 150,000 clones, approximately 90% of them singletons, with 0.6% to 0.8% in the top ten. The source material was PBMCs. These receptors came from a man younger than 30 in good health and CMV-seronegative.

The rearrangement uses TRBV9 and TRBJ2-3; 7 positions match TRBD2. V lost 7 bases and J lost 1; bases outside the gene matches: 9. The germline CDR1 and CDR2 sequences are SGDLS and YYNGEE. This CDR3 comprises 15 residues. The CDR3 DNA follows: TGTGCCAGCGGAACTTCACTAGCGCGCACAGATACGCAGTATTTT. Translating gives CASGTSLARTDTQYF.

This chain links TRBV7-9 with TRBJ1-3, with TRBD1 identical over 8 bases. Germline-derived CDR1 and CDR2 are SEHNR and FQNEAQ (reference sequence). The CDR3 has 17 residues. Unmatched junction bases numbered 9, after V lost 5 bases and J lost 0 bases. CDR3 region: CASSPRTGPSSGNTIYF. The CDR3 coding sequence is TGTGCCAGCAGCCCAAGGACAGGGCCGAGCTCTGGAAACACCATATATTTT.

The chain uses TRBV9 and TRBJ2-3; 8 bases line up with TRBD2. The germline V gene has CDR1 SGDLS and CDR2 YYNGEE. V lost 4 bases and J lost 3; bases outside the gene matches: 7. The CDR3 length is 15 residues. CDR3: CASSTRGGRTDTQYF. CDR3 bases: TGTGCCAGCAGCACCCGGGGGGGCCGGACAGATACGCAGTATTTT.

As concerns this clone: This sample includes further DNA sequences coding for the same CDR3. The chain carries TRBV5-4 and TRBJ2-2; TRBD1 matches 7 bases. V gave up 4 bases and J gave up 5 bases; unmatched junction bases: 5. This CDR3 comprises 14 residues. Germline V gives CDR1 SGHNT, CDR2 YYREEE (reference sequence). DNA for the CDR3: TGTGCCAGCAGCCCAGGGGGTCGAACCGGGGAGCTGTTTTTT. Its translation: CASSPGGRTGELFF. Full variable domain (rest looked up from reference TRBV5-4 and TRBJ2-2): ETGVTQSPTHLIKTRGQQVTLRCSSQSGHNTVSWYQQALGQGPQFIFQYYREEENGRGNFPPRFSGLQFPNYSSELNVNALELDDSALYLCASSPGGRTGELFFGEGSRLTVL.

The chain employs TRBV5-1 and TRBJ2-7; 10 positions agree with TRBD1. The CDR3 is 14 residues long. The ends lost 4 bases at V and 5 bases at J; junction bases unmatched: 6. The V gene's germline CDR1 is SGHRS and CDR2 YFSETQ. CDR3 loop: CASSGGQGLHEQYF. The CDR3 nucleotides read TGCGCCAGCAGCGGGGGACAGGGGTTGCACGAGCAGTACTTC.

The chain carries TRBV15 and TRBJ2-6; D gene ambiguous. This CDR3 has 16 amino acids. V was trimmed by 5 bases and J by 1 base, leaving 12 bases between them. The germline V gene has CDR1 LNHNV and CDR2 YYDKDF (reference sequence). The CDR3 region has the DNA TGTGCCACCAGCTTCTATAGTGCTTCTGGGGCCAACGTCCTGACTTTC. Its translation: CATSFYSASGANVLTF.

The chain has TRBV6-5 and TRBJ1-5; 7 bases map to TRBD1. Germline V CDR1 and CDR2: MNHEY, SVGAGI. This CDR3 spans 11 amino acids. The J segment lost 12 bases and the V segment lost 5 bases, leaving 4 bases of the junction unmatched. The CDR3 sequence is CASSQTGLQHF. CDR3 DNA: TGTGCCAGCAGTCAGACAGGGCTCCAGCATTTT.

V is TRBV6-5 and J is TRBJ2-1, with D unresolved. Germline assignment: CDR1 MNHEY and CDR2 SVGAGI. The CDR3 runs to 13 residues. The V end was cut by 2 bases, the J end by 9 bases, with 11 bases between. Here the CDR3 reads CASSYAGATEQFF. The CDR3, as DNA: TGTGCCAGCAGTTACGCTGGAGCGACTGAGCAGTTCTTC.

The V and J genes are TRBV29-1 and TRBJ1-1; 8 positions agree with TRBD1. Unmatched junction bases numbered 2, after V lost 7 bases and J lost 1 base. The germline V gene encodes CDR1 SQVTM and CDR2 ANQGSEA. The CDR3 has 12 amino acids. The CDR3 DNA reads TGCAGCGGTGGGACAGGGAACACTGAAGCTTTCTTT. Residues: CSGGTGNTEAFF.

The gene calls are TRBV7-6 and TRBJ1-1; D might be TRBD1 (6 bases). V dropped 4 bases and J dropped 8 bases, with 11 bases sitting between them. Germline lookup yields CDR1 SGHVS and CDR2 FNYEAQ. This CDR3 has 12 amino acids. The CDR3 is CASSSRTEEAFF. DNA of the CDR3: TGTGCCAGCAGCTCCCGGACAGAGGAAGCTTTCTTT. Supplemented by reference TRBV7-6 and TRBJ1-1, the full variable domain reads GAGVSQSPRYKVTKRGQDVALRCDPISGHVSLYWYRQALGQGPEFLTYFNYEAQQDKSGLPNDRFSAERPEGSISTLTIQRTEQRDSAMYRCASSSRTEEAFFGQGTRLTVV.

This clone was recorded only once. CDR3 nucleotides: TGCGCCAGCAGCCCCGGACAGTTTAGCACAGATACGCAGTATTTT. It encodes CASSPGQFSTDTQYF. The J gene is TRBJ2-3, the V gene TRBV5-1; D may be TRBD1 (6 bases). V lost 4 bases and J 0 bases, leaving 12 bases between the germline ends. Per germline, CDR1 SGHRS and CDR2 YFSETQ. The CDR3 contains 15 residues.

This chain links TRBV5-1 with TRBJ1-1, with TRBD1 identical over 10 bases. The V gene's germline CDR1 is SGHRS and CDR2 YFSETQ. After removal of 4 bases from V and 9 bases from J, the junction contained 6 bases not matched to a gene. There are 13 residues in the CDR3. The CDR3 sequence: CASSPWTGGKAFF. The CDR3 DNA reads TGCGCCAGCAGCCCGTGGACAGGGGGGAAAGCTTTCTTT.

This clone was detected a few times. The V call is TRBV29-1, the J call TRBJ2-7, with 8 bases fitting TRBD1. The length of the CDR3 is 13 residues. Germline values: CDR1 SQVTM, CDR2 ANQGSEA. With 7 bases clipped from V and 2 bases from J, the junction kept 7 bases outside the gene matches. The CDR3 DNA follows: TGCAGCGCGACAGGGGCTCTCGCCTACGAGCAGTACTTC. Translating it yields CSATGALAYEQYF.

The chain has TRBV9 and TRBJ2-3; TRBD2 matches at 8 bases. CDR3 size: 17 residues. The J segment lost 2 bases and the V segment lost 2 bases, leaving 10 bases of the junction unmatched. Germline loops: CDR1 SGDLS, CDR2 YYNGEE. CDR3 nucleotides: TGTGCCAGCAGCGTTTCCGGGGGGGACTCCGTCACAGATACGCAGTATTTT. Protein product: CASSVSGGDSVTDTQYF.

The gene calls are TRBV29-1 and TRBJ2-1; 11 bases are a match to TRBD2. CDR3 length: 17 amino acids. Trimming at V came to 4 bases and at J to 4 bases, leaving 12 bases not matched to a gene. The germline V gene encodes CDR1 SQVTM and CDR2 ANQGSEA. The CDR3 is CSVVPIAGGRGYNEQFF. In DNA, the CDR3 is TGCAGCGTTGTCCCTATAGCGGGAGGGCGCGGGTACAATGAGCAGTTCTTC.

The count of this clone is one. The rearrangement uses TRBV14 and TRBJ2-3, with a tentative D call TRBD2 (6 bases). The CDR3 length is 17 residues. The germline V gene encodes CDR1 SGHDN and CDR2 FVKESK. The V and J ends lost 0 bases and 2 bases respectively, with 15 bases between them. CDR3 DNA: TGTGCCAGCAGCCAAGAGAAGCTAGCGACATACACAGATACGCAGTATTTT. Translating it yields CASSQEKLATYTDTQYF.

The gene calls are TRBV6-5 and TRBJ1-1; TRBD1 matches 7 bases. Germline V gene data show CDR1 as MNHEY and CDR2 as SVGAGI. Trimming cost V 6 bases and J 3 bases; bases outside gene matches: 7. The CDR3 is 14 residues long. The CDR3 sequence is CASSKGGADTEAFF. In DNA, the CDR3 is TGTGCCAGCAGCAAAGGGGGCGCGGACACTGAAGCTTTCTTT.

This clone came up a few times. The V call is TRBV7-9, the J call TRBJ2-7; D is uncertain. Between the trimmed V and J ends, which lost 2 bases and 2 bases, there was a span of 7 bases. Germline values: CDR1 SEHNR, CDR2 FQNEAQ (reference sequence). This CDR3 is 13 amino acids long. The CDR3 DNA is TGTGCCAGCAGCTTATCAGGTACCTACGAGCAGTACTTC. It encodes CASSLSGTYEQYF.

The CDR3 sequence: CASSLGGRDEKLFF. The CDR3, as DNA: TGTGCCAGCAGCTTAGGGGGGCGCGATGAAAAACTGTTTTTT. The chain has TRBV7-8 and TRBJ1-4; the D gene is possibly TRBD1 (6 bases). The CDR3 contains 14 residues. The germline V gene encodes CDR1 SGHVS and CDR2 FQNEAQ. The V end was cut by 1 base, the J end by 6 bases, with 9 bases between.

The gene calls are TRBV10-3 and TRBJ2-3; 11 nucleotides line up with TRBD2. V trimming: 2 bases; J trimming: 4 bases; junction bases outside the gene matches: 11. Germline V gene lookup returns CDR1 ENHRY and CDR2 SYGVKD. The CDR3 sequence is 18 residues long. CDR3 coding DNA: TGTGCCATCAGTGAGAGGCTGAGGACTAGCGGGCTGGCAGATACGCAGTATTTT. Its translation is CAISERLRTSGLADTQYF.

The J gene is TRBJ1-4, the V gene TRBV30; D possibly corresponds to TRBD1 (5 bases). With 2 bases removed from V and 3 bases from J, the gap between germline ends came to 10 bases. Germline lookup yields CDR1 GTSNPN and CDR2 SVGIG (reference sequence). CDR3 size: 14 residues. The CDR3 reads CAWSWGGANEKLFF. The CDR3 region has the DNA TGTGCCTGGAGTTGGGGGGGGGCTAATGAAAAACTGTTTTTT.

The chain combines TRBV29-1 with TRBJ1-1, with D uncertain. Trimming took 0 bases from V and 3 from J, leaving 8 bases between them. There are 13 residues in the CDR3. Germline V gene sequence: CDR1 SQVTM, CDR2 ANQGSEA. CDR3 sequence (DNA): TGCAGCGTTGAAGAGGGAGTTTACACTGAAGCTTTCTTT. Translating it yields CSVEEGVYTEAFF.

This chain uses TRBV13 with TRBJ1-1; 8 bases are a match to TRBD1. The CDR3 contains 15 residues. With 4 bases clipped from V and 4 bases from J, the junction kept 8 bases outside the gene matches. Germline values: CDR1 PRHDT, CDR2 FYEKMQ (reference sequence). The CDR3 sequence: CASSSSDRAFTEAFF. The CDR3 DNA reads TGTGCCAGCAGCTCCTCGGACAGGGCCTTCACTGAAGCTTTCTTT.

The rearrangement uses TRBV27 and TRBJ1-3, with D maybe TRBD1 (5 bases). There are 13 residues in the CDR3. Trimming took 8 bases from V and 1 from J, leaving 9 bases between them. The germline V gene has CDR1 MNHEY and CDR2 SMNVEV (reference sequence). CDR3 amino acids: CASGAGSGNTIYF. CDR3 in DNA: TGTGCCAGCGGGGCAGGGTCTGGAAACACCATATATTTT.

The J gene is TRBJ2-5, the V gene TRBV7-3, with TRBD2 matching 7 bases. Germline V CDR1 and CDR2: SGHTA, FQGTGA. V shed 8 bases, J shed 1 base, and the junction held 13 bases outside the gene matches. There are 16 residues in the CDR3. The CDR3 DNA sequence: TGTGCCAGCGTTCTCCGTGGACTAGACCCCCAAGAGACCCAGTACTTC. Its translation is CASVLRGLDPQETQYF.

For the CDR3, the DNA is TGTGCCAGCAGCGTACGATGGGAGGCCACAGATACGCAGTATTTT. Translated: CASSVRWEATDTQYF. The chain combines TRBV9 with TRBJ2-3; tentatively, D is TRBD2 (6 bases). V was clipped by 1 base and J by 2 bases, with 11 bases between them. This CDR3 spans 15 amino acids. Germline V gene data show CDR1 as SGDLS and CDR2 as YYNGEE.